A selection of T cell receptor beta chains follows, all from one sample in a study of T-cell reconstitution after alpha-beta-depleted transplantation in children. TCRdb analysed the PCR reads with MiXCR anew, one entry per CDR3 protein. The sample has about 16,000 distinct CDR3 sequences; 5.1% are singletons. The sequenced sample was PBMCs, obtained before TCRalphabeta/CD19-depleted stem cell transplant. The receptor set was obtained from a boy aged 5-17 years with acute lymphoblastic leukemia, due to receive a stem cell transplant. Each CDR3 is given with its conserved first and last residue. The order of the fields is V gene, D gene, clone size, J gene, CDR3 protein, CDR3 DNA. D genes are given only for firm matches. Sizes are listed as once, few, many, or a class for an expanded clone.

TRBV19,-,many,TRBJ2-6,CASTSRGQRSGANVLTF,TGTGCCAGTACCTCCCGCGGACAGAGATCTGGGGCCAACGTCCTGACTTTC
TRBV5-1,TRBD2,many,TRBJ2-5,CASSRWTSGTQETQYF,TGCGCCAGCAGCCGATGGACTAGCGGGACCCAAGAGACCCAGTACTTC
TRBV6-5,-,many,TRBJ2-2,CASAQTGRTGELFF,TGTGCCAGCGCCCAGACAGGGAGGACCGGGGAGCTGTTTTTT
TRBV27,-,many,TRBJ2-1,CASSFQYSYNEQFF,TGTGCCAGCAGTTTTCAATACTCCTACAATGAGCAGTTCTTC
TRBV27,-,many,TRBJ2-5,CAPLGETQYF,TGTGCCCCCCTGGGGGAGACCCAGTACTTC
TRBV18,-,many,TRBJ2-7,CASSFFDRKNEQYF,TGTGCCAGCTCATTTTTCGACAGGAAGAACGAGCAGTACTTC
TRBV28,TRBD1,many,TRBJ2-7,CASSRGQSYEQYF,TGTGCCAGCAGCCGGGGACAGAGTTACGAGCAGTACTTC
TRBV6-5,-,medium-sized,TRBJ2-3,CASRRVGTDTQYF,TGTGCCAGCCGGAGGGTTGGGACAGATACGCAGTATTTT
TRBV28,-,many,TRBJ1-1,CASSLAARQFNTEAFF,TGTGCCAGCAGTCTTGCTGCCCGGCAGTTCAACACTGAAGCTTTCTTT
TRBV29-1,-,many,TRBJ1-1,CSVERSTEAFF,TGCAGCGTTGAGAGATCCACTGAAGCTTTCTTT
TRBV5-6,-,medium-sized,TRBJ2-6,CASSRHISGANVLTF,TGTGCCAGCAGCAGACATATCTCTGGGGCCAACGTCCTGACTTTC
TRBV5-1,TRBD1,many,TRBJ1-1,CASSPTGSATEAFF,TGCGCCAGCAGCCCGACAGGGTCGGCCACTGAAGCTTTCTTT
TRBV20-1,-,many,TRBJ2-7,CSASSLTLPKYEQYF,TGCAGTGCTTCCTCTTTAACACTGCCCAAATACGAGCAGTACTTC
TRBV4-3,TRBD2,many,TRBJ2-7,CASSQDISSGIYEQYF,TGCGCCAGCAGCCAAGATATCTCTAGCGGGATCTACGAGCAGTACTTC
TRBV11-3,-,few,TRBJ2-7,CASSLVGGNYEQYF,TGTGCCAGCAGCTTAGTTGGTGGAAACTACGAGCAGTACTTC
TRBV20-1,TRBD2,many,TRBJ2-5,CSAHGLAGGHETQYF,TGCAGTGCCCACGGACTAGCGGGGGGACACGAGACCCAGTACTTC
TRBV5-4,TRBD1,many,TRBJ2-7,CASSLGDRGRTYEQYF,TGTGCCAGCAGCTTGGGGGACAGGGGTAGAACCTACGAGCAGTACTTC
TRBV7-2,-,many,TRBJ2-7,CASSLVGYEQYF,TGTGCCAGCAGCTTAGTGGGATACGAGCAGTACTTC
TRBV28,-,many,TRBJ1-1,CASSFKGNTEAFF,TGTGCCAGCAGTTTTAAGGGGAACACTGAAGCTTTCTTT
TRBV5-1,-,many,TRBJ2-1,CASSRTPVPAEQFF,TGCGCCAGCAGCCGGACTCCTGTTCCGGCTGAGCAGTTCTTC
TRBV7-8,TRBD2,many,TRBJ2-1,CASSSQTSGGAREQFF,TGTGCCAGCAGCTCCCAGACTAGCGGGGGGGCCAGAGAGCAGTTCTTC
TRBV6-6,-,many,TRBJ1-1,CASSDRFEAFF,TGTGCCAGCAGTGACCGATTTGAAGCTTTCTTT
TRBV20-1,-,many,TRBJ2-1,CSAKGWGRINEQFF,TGCAGTGCTAAGGGTTGGGGGAGGATCAATGAGCAGTTCTTC
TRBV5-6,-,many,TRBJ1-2,CASSLLTYLRGYGYTF,TGTGCCAGCAGCTTACTGACGTATCTAAGGGGATATGGCTACACCTTC
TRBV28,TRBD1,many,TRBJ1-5,CASDRGRLYQPQHF,TGTGCCAGCGACAGGGGTAGACTTTATCAGCCCCAGCATTTT
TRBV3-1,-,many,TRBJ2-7,CASESDTSYEQYF,TGTGCCAGCGAGTCAGACACGTCCTACGAGCAGTACTTC
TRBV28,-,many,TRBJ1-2,CASSPTASYGYTF,TGTGCCAGCAGTCCGACAGCAAGCTATGGCTACACCTTC
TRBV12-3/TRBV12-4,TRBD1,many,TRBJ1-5,CASSLGQGRQPQHF,TGTGCCAGCAGTTTAGGACAGGGGCGTCAGCCCCAGCATTTT
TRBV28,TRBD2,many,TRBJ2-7,CASAFGGAYEQYF,TGTGCCAGCGCGTTTGGGGGGGCCTACGAGCAGTACTTC
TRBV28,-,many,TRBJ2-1,CASSPPPYNEQFF,TGTGCCAGCAGTCCCCCTCCCTACAATGAGCAGTTCTTC
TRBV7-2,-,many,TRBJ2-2,CASSYTGDTGELFF,TGTGCCAGCAGCTATACGGGGGACACCGGGGAGCTGTTTTTT